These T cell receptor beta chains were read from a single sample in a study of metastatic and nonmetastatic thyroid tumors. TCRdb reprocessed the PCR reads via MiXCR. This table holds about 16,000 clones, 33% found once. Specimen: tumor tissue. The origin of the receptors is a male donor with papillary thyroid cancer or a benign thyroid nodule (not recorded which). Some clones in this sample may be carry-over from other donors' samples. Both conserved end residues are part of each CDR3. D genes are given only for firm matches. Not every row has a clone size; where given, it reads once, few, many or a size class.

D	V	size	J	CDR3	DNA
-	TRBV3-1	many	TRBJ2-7	CASSQDSSYEQYF	TGTGCCAGCAGCCAGGACAGCTCCTACGAGCAGTACTTC
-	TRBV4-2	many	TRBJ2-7	CASSQDIERTYEQYF	TGTGCCAGCAGCCAAGATATAGAAAGGACCTACGAGCAGTACTTC
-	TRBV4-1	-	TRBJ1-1	CASSQGNQGWNTEAFF	TGCGCCAGCAGCCAAGGAAACCAAGGCTGGAACACTGAAGCTTTCTTT
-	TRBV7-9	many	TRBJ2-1	CASSSGPQQFF	TGTGCCAGCAGCTCAGGACCGCAGCAGTTCTTC
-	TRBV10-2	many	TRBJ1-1	CASSRNQATEAFF	TGCGCCAGCAGTCGGAACCAGGCCACTGAAGCTTTCTTT
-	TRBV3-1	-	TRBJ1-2	CASSHEGQKGADF	TGTGCCAGCAGCCACGAAGGACAGAAAGGGGCGGACTTC
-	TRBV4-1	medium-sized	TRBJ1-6	CASSQVRGPYNSPLHF	TGCGCCAGCAGCCAAGTCCGGGGGCCCTATAATTCACCCCTCCACTTT
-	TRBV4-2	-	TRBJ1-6	CASSPTEPTSPSPLHF	TGTGCCAGCAGCCCCACTGAACCCACATCGCCTTCACCCCTCCACTTT
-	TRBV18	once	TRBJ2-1	CASSPNISSYNEQFF	TGTGCCAGCTCACCTAACATCAGCTCCTACAATGAGCAATTCTTC
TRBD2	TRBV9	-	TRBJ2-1	CASSVGGLAINEQFF	TGTGCCAGCAGCGTAGGTGGACTAGCAATCAATGAGCAGTTCTTC
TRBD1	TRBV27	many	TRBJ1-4	CASSLGAYRGGEKLFF	TGTGCCAGCAGTTTAGGGGCCTACAGGGGTGGTGAAAAACTGTTTTTT
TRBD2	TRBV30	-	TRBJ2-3	CAWSGLAGEDTQYF	TGTGCCTGGTCTGGACTAGCGGGAGAAGATACGCAGTATTTT
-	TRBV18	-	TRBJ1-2	CASSPYRSQGYTF	TGTGCCAGCTCACCATACAGGAGTCAAGGCTACACCTTC
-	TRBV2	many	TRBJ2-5	CASSELEGETQYF	TGTGCCAGCAGTGAACTAGAAGGGGAGACCCAGTACTTC
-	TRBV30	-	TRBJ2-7	CAWRSQYEQYF	TGTGCCTGGAGGAGCCAGTACGAGCAGTACTTC
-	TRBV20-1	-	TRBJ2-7	CSAPVPDYYEQYF	TGCAGTGCTCCTGTCCCCGATTACTACGAGCAGTACTTC
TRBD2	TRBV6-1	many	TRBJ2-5	CASSPSAGGGETQYF	TGTGCCAGCAGCCCGTCGGCGGGGGGAGGAGAGACCCAGTACTTC
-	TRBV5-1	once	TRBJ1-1	CASSRGPNTEAFF	TGCGCCAGCAGCCGCGGGCCGAACACTGAAGCTTTCTTT
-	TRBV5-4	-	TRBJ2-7	CASSRREYGEQYF	TGTGCCAGCAGCCGTCGAGAGTACGGCGAGCAGTACTTC
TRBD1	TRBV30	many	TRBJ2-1	CAWSPTGTEQFF	TGTGCCTGGAGCCCGACAGGGACCGAGCAGTTCTTC
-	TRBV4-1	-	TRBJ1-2	CASSHWRSSGYTF	TGCGCCAGCAGCCATTGGCGAAGCTCTGGCTACACCTTC
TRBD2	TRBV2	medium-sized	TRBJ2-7	CASIRSGGAYEQYF	TGTGCCAGCATAAGGAGCGGGGGGGCATACGAGCAGTACTTC
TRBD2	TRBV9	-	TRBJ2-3	CASSGGTGGPDTQYF	TGTGCCAGCAGCGGGGGGACGGGGGGGCCAGATACGCAGTATTTT
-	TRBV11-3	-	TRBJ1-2	CASSPSEGYGYTF	TGTGCCAGCAGTCCGTCTGAGGGCTATGGCTACACCTTC
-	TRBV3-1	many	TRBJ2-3	CASGSGPSGDTQYF	TGTGCCAGCGGATCCGGCCCGTCGGGAGATACGCAGTATTTT
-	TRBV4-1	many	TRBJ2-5	CASSQDRQYQETQYF	TGCGCCAGCAGCCAAGATAGACAGTACCAAGAGACCCAGTACTTC
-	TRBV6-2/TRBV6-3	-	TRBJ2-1	CASSLSLLANEQFF	TGTGCCAGCAGTCTTTCCCTCCTAGCGAATGAGCAGTTCTTC
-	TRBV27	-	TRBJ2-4	CANSSGLAKNIHYF	TGTGCCAACAGCTCAGGGTTAGCCAAAAACATTCATTACTTC
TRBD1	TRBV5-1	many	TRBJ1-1	CASSSGTGMNTEAFF	TGCGCCAGCAGCTCAGGGACAGGCATGAACACTGAAGCTTTCTTT
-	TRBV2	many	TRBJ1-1	CASSGRGNTEAFF	TGTGCCAGCAGTGGTCGGGGAAACACTGAAGCTTTCTTT
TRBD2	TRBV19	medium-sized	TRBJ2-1	CASSMRTGGSNEQFF	TGTGCCAGTAGTATGAGGACTGGCGGGAGTAATGAGCAGTTCTTC
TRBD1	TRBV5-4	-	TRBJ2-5	CASSLGQQETQYF	TGTGCCAGCAGCCTGGGACAGCAAGAGACCCAGTACTTC
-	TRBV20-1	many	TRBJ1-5	CSARESSQPQHF	TGCAGTGCCCGGGAGTCGAGTCAGCCCCAGCATTTT
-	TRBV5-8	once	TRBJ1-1	CASRRKYSTEAFF	TGTGCCAGCAGACGGAAGTACAGCACTGAAGCTTTCTTT
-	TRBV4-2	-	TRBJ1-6	CASSTSPQGGYNSPLHF	TGTGCCAGCAGCACGTCCCCCCAGGGAGGGTATAATTCACCCCTCCACTTT
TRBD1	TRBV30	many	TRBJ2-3	CAWSVTGGQDTQYF	TGTGCCTGGAGTGTAACAGGGGGCCAAGATACGCAGTATTTT
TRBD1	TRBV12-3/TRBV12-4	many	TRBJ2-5	CASSLGWTGVKVETQYF	TGTGCCAGCAGTTTAGGCTGGACAGGGGTAAAGGTAGAGACCCAGTACTTC
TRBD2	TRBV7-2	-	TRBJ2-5	CASSLVREGGTQYF	TGTGCCAGCAGCTTAGTCCGGGAGGGGGGGACCCAGTACTTC
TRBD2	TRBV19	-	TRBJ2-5	CASSLLAGGTRETQYF	TGTGCCAGTAGTTTACTAGCGGGAGGAACTCGAGAGACCCAGTACTTC
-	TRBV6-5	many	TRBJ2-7	CASSYSIGVGHEQYF	TGTGCCAGCAGTTACTCGATCGGGGTGGGACACGAGCAGTACTTC
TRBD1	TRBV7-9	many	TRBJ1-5	CASSQQGGSNQPQHF	TGTGCCAGCAGCCAACAGGGGGGTAGCAATCAGCCCCAGCATTTT
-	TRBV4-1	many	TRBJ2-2	CASSQVVVPGSGELFF	TGCGCCAGCAGCCAAGTCGTCGTACCCGGATCCGGGGAGCTGTTTTTT
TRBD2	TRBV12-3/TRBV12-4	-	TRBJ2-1	CASTGSSGSDEQLF	TGTGCCAGCACTGGGTCTAGCGGGAGCGATGAGCAGTTGTTC
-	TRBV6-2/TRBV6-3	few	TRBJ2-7	CASSPRPLISYEQYF	TGTGCCAGCAGTCCTAGGCCCCTCATAAGTTACGAGCAGTACTTC
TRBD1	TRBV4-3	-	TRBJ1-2	CASSQGLSGTEAYGYTF	TGCGCCAGCAGCCAAGGACTGTCCGGGACAGAGGCCTATGGCTACACCTTC
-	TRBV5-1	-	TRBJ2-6	CASSIGGPAPSGANVLTF	TGCGCCAGCAGCATCGGGGGACCCGCCCCATCTGGGGCCAACGTCCTGACTTTC
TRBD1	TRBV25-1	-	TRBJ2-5	CASSATGVQSYQETQYF	TGTGCCAGCAGTGCGACAGGGGTCCAGTCGTACCAAGAGACCCAGTACTTC
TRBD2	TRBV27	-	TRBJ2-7	CASSSFRLAGSNEQYF	TGTGCCAGCAGTTCCTTCCGACTAGCGGGAAGCAACGAGCAGTACTTC
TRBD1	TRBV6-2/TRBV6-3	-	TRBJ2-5	CASSDTGGQETQYF	TGTGCCAGCAGTGACACAGGGGGCCAAGAGACCCAGTACTTC
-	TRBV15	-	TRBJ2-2	CATSRGGQLNTGELFF	TGTGCCACCAGCAGGGGGGGACAGCTTAACACCGGGGAGCTGTTTTTT